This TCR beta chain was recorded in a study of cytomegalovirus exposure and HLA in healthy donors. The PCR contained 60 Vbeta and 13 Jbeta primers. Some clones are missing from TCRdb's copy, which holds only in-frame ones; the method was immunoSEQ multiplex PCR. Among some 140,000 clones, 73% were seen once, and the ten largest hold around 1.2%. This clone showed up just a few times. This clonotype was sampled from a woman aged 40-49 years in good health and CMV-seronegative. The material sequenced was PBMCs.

The CDR3 region is CASSPTGMNTEAFF. CDR3 DNA sequence: TGTGCCAGCAGCCCGACAGGGATGAACACTGAAGCTTTCTTT. This chain connects TRBV9 to TRBJ1-1, with 7 bases lining up with TRBD1. CDR3 length: 14 residues. With V trimmed by 4 bases and J by 0 bases, 3 bases remained unmatched. Germline values: CDR1 SGDLS, CDR2 YYNGEE.